This T cell receptor beta chain came from a study of T cell responses to AZD1222 COVID-19 vaccine. General study results and limits: Baseline seropositives among AZD1222 recipients totaled only 5 to 7. Unmutated regions of variants are reportedly targeted by nearly half of spike-specific TCRs. Only after the peak T cell response were repertoires sampled. The donor group comprised mostly white British people and more females; the analysis possibly underestimated clonal diversity.

In the case of this clone: Its antigen is currently unknown.

Germline lookup yields CDR1 SEHNR and CDR2 FQNEAQ (reference sequence). V lost 5 bases, J lost 2 bases, and 9 bases lay in between. The CDR3 consists of 13 residues. Assay used: immunoSEQ multiplex PCR; TCRdb lists only in-frame clones, some missing. Among about 130,000 clones listed, around 90% were seen once. This sequence was found in an adult in good health. V and J are TRBV7-9 and TRBJ1-1; no reliable D call. The sequences come from peripheral blood, collected on day 0 of AZD1222 vaccination. The CDR3 region has the DNA TGTGCCAGCAGCACCCAAGCTAACACTGAAGCTTTCTTT. It yields the protein CASSTQANTEAFF.